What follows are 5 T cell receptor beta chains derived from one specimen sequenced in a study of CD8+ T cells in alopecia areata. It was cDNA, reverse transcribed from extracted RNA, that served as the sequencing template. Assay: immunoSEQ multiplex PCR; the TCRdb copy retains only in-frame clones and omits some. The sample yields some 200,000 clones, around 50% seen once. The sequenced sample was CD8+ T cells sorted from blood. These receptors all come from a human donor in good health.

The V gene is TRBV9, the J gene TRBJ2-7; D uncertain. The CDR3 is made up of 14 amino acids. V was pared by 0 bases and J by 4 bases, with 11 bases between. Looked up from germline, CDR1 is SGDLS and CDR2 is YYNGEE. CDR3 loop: CASSVGDSRYEQYF. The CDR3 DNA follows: TGTGCCAGCAGCGTAGGCGACTCACGATACGAGCAGTACTTC.

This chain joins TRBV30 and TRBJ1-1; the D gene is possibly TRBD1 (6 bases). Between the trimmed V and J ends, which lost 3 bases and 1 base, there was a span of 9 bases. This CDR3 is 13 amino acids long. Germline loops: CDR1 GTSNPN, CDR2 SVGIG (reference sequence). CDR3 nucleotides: TGTGCCTGGAGACCGACAGGGAACACTGAAGCTTTCTTT. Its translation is CAWRPTGNTEAFF.

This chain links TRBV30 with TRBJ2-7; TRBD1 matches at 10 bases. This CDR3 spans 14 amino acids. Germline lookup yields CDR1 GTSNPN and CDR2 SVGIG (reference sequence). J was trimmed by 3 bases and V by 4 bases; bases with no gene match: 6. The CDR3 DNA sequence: TGTGCCTGGATCCCTAGGGACAGGGGCTACGAGCAGTACTTC. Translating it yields CAWIPRDRGYEQYF.

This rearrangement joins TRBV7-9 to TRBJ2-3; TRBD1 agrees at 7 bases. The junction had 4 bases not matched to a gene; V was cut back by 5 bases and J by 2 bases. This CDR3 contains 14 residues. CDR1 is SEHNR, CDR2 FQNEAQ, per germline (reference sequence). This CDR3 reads CASSQTGITDTQYF. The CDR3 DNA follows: TGTGCCAGCAGCCAGACAGGGATCACAGATACGCAGTATTTT.

CDR3 sequence reads: CASTLGAGSNTEAFF. The DNA for the CDR3 is TGTGCCAGCACTCTAGGGGCAGGATCGAACACTGAAGCTTTCTTT. The V call is TRBV27, the J call TRBJ1-1; D may be TRBD1 (5 bases). The CDR3 runs to 15 residues. Germline assignment: CDR1 MNHEY and CDR2 SMNVEV (reference sequence). V was trimmed by 7 bases and J by 1 base, leaving 16 bases between them.